This record covers a single T cell receptor beta chain. Within the sample, other DNA sequences also encode this same CDR3. The data were obtained in a study of blood T cell repertoires in COVID-19. Study as a whole: The cDNA or gDNA used as material had been derived from T cells, B-cell-depleted T cells, or PBMCs.

The CDR3 consists of 13 residues. V lost 6 bases to trimming and J lost 5 bases, with 13 bases between them. Looked up from germline, CDR1 is SQVTM and CDR2 is ANQGSEA. This table comes from immunoSEQ multiplex PCR, and its TCRdb copy is limited to in-frame clones, with some not included. The sample holds 300,000 to 400,000 clones, around 90% seen once. Everyone who took part was roughly 18 to 89 years old, and they came from 20 to 25 US areas. Researchers sorted participants into cohorts using their self-reported clinical history. This receptor was identified in a woman between 18 and 29 years old who had recovered from COVID-19. This chain links TRBV29-1 with TRBJ2-2, with TRBD1 as a possible D gene (6 bases). Sequenced sample: PBMCs or T cells enriched from blood (not recorded which). CDR3 nucleotides: TGCAGCGTGGAACAGGGAAATACCGGGGAGCTGTTTTTT. Residues: CSVEQGNTGELFF.